This T cell receptor beta chain was captured by sequencing in a study of CD4+ T cells in melanoma. Measured with immunoSEQ multiplex PCR; TCRdb has only the in-frame clones, and not every one. The sample holds 9,500 to 11,000 clones, around two thirds seen once. The source is a human donor with melanoma. The sample comprised cells from a culture (not recorded whether cultured in vitro).

The CDR3 spells CASSGGAGNTIYF. The CDR3 coding sequence is TGTGCCAGCAGTGGGGGGGCTGGAAACACCATATATTTT. The rearrangement joins TRBV6-1 to TRBJ1-3; D is perhaps TRBD1 (5 bases). CDR1 MNHNS and CDR2 SASEGT come from the germline V gene. V gave up 4 bases and J gave up 2 bases, with 6 bases separating them. The CDR3 sequence is 13 residues long.